These T cell receptor beta chains were read from a single sample in a study of identical twins. TCRdb recomputed calls from the 5' RACE reads with MiXCR, one row per CDR3 protein. The table records about 690,000 distinct CDR3 sequences, 5.5% to 7.5% of them present only once. Sequenced material: naive T cells sorted from blood. These receptors were collected from a man between 18 and 35 years old in good health. Each CDR3 is given with its conserved first and last residue. Fields, in order: clone size, J gene, D gene, CDR3 length, V gene, CDR3 protein, CDR3 DNA. A D gene is named only where the DNA matches it firmly. For some rows the clone size is stated as once, few or many, or as a class when expanded; others skip it.

size: many
J: TRBJ1-2
D: TRBD1
length: 13
V: TRBV12-5
CDR3: CASGTGTAPGYTF
DNA: TGTGCTAGTGGCACCGGGACAGCCCCCGGCTACACCTTC

size: -
J: TRBJ2-4
D: -
length: 16
V: TRBV7-9
CDR3: CASSYSLDLIKNIQYF
DNA: TGTGCCAGCAGCTACTCCTTGGATCTCATCAAAAACATTCAGTACTTC

size: -
J: TRBJ2-1
D: -
length: 14
V: TRBV3-1
CDR3: CASSQVRTANEQFF
DNA: TGTGCCAGCAGCCAAGTTAGGACCGCCAATGAGCAGTTCTTC

size: -
J: TRBJ1-2
D: -
length: 15
V: TRBV7-3
CDR3: CASSAGPGLKDGYTF
DNA: TGTGCCAGCAGCGCTGGACCGGGACTGAAGGATGGCTACACCTTC

size: many
J: TRBJ2-1
D: TRBD2
length: 16
V: TRBV5-1
CDR3: CASSKEGSGGYNEQFF
DNA: TGCGCCAGCAGCAAAGAAGGTAGCGGGGGATACAATGAGCAGTTCTTC

size: few
J: TRBJ2-2
D: TRBD2
length: 14
V: TRBV27
CDR3: CAGGTSGDTGELFF
DNA: TGTGCCGGTGGGACTAGCGGAGACACCGGGGAGCTGTTTTTT

size: -
J: TRBJ1-1
D: -
length: 14
V: TRBV6-1
CDR3: CASGLGGGYTEAFF
DNA: TGTGCCAGCGGCCTAGGGGGGGGGTACACTGAAGCTTTCTTT

size: many
J: TRBJ2-1
D: TRBD2
length: 13
V: TRBV20-1
CDR3: CSAWLAGSSEQFF
DNA: TGCAGTGCGTGGCTAGCGGGATCTAGCGAGCAGTTCTTC

size: -
J: TRBJ2-1
D: TRBD2
length: 14
V: TRBV6-2/TRBV6-3
CDR3: CASSYLAGVDEQFF
DNA: TGTGCCAGCAGTTATCTAGCGGGAGTGGATGAGCAGTTCTTC

size: many
J: TRBJ2-5
D: TRBD2
length: 14
V: TRBV29-1
CDR3: CSVGTSGNQETQYF
DNA: TGCAGCGTAGGTACTAGCGGCAACCAAGAGACCCAGTACTTC

size: -
J: TRBJ2-5
D: TRBD2
length: 13
V: TRBV20-1
CDR3: CSATSGAQETQYF
DNA: TGCAGTGCTACCAGCGGGGCCCAAGAGACCCAGTACTTC

size: many
J: TRBJ2-5
D: -
length: 16
V: TRBV18
CDR3: CASSPVEAGYQETQYF
DNA: TGTGCCAGCTCGCCTGTTGAGGCGGGATATCAAGAGACCCAGTACTTC

size: many
J: TRBJ1-4
D: -
length: 18
V: TRBV21-1
CDR3: CASSYTGSQKPIWEKLFF
DNA: TGTGCCAGCAGCTACACTGGGAGCCAGAAGCCAATTTGGGAAAAACTGTTTTTT

size: -
J: TRBJ2-2
D: TRBD2
length: 17
V: TRBV3-1
CDR3: CASSLRNLAGLTGELFF
DNA: TGTGCCAGCAGCCTAAGAAATCTAGCGGGACTCACCGGGGAGCTGTTTTTT

size: -
J: TRBJ2-4
D: -
length: 15
V: TRBV6-2/TRBV6-3
CDR3: CASSYGLLAKNIQYF
DNA: TGTGCCAGCAGTTACGGGCTACTAGCCAAAAACATTCAGTACTTC

size: few
J: TRBJ2-2
D: -
length: 16
V: TRBV6-1
CDR3: CASAIGKASDTGELFF
DNA: TGTGCCAGCGCCATCGGGAAGGCCTCGGACACCGGGGAGCTGTTTTTT

size: -
J: TRBJ2-5
D: -
length: 15
V: TRBV5-1
CDR3: CASTLAPGGPETQYF
DNA: TGCGCCAGCACCCTAGCCCCCGGGGGGCCAGAGACCCAGTACTTC

size: many
J: TRBJ2-3
D: -
length: 13
V: TRBV12-3/TRBV12-4
CDR3: CASSFPQGDTQYF
DNA: TGTGCCAGCAGTTTCCCACAGGGAGATACGCAGTATTTT

size: -
J: TRBJ2-1
D: TRBD1
length: 15
V: TRBV5-1
CDR3: CASSLGTGGEGEQFF
DNA: TGCGCCAGCAGCTTGGGGACAGGGGGAGAGGGTGAGCAGTTCTTC

size: -
J: TRBJ2-1
D: TRBD2
length: 15
V: TRBV20-1
CDR3: CSARLTGGPVNEQFF
DNA: TGCAGTGCCCGGCTGACGGGAGGGCCCGTCAATGAGCAGTTCTTC

size: -
J: TRBJ1-5
D: -
length: 17
V: TRBV6-1
CDR3: CASSDQPGRTLNQPQHF
DNA: TGTGCCAGCAGTGATCAACCTGGACGAACCCTAAATCAGCCCCAGCATTTT

size: many
J: TRBJ2-1
D: -
length: 12
V: TRBV12-3/TRBV12-4
CDR3: CASRGLANEQFF
DNA: TGTGCCAGCAGGGGACTCGCCAATGAGCAGTTCTTC

size: many
J: TRBJ2-1
D: -
length: 13
V: TRBV6-4
CDR3: CASSVEMQDEQFF
DNA: TGTGCCAGCAGTGTAGAAATGCAGGATGAGCAGTTCTTC

size: many
J: TRBJ1-1
D: -
length: 14
V: TRBV12-3/TRBV12-4
CDR3: CASNSPLGTTEAFF
DNA: TGTGCCAGCAATTCCCCGTTAGGGACCACTGAAGCTTTCTTT

size: -
J: TRBJ2-7
D: -
length: 13
V: TRBV7-3
CDR3: CASSPGMDHEQCF
DNA: TGTGCCAGCAGCCCCGGTATGGACCACGAGCAGTGCTTC

size: many
J: TRBJ2-1
D: -
length: 15
V: TRBV4-3
CDR3: CASSRWVNSYNEQFF
DNA: TGCGCCAGCAGCCGATGGGTTAACTCCTACAATGAGCAGTTCTTC

size: many
J: TRBJ2-3
D: TRBD2
length: 21
V: TRBV12-3/TRBV12-4
CDR3: CASSLFGGGLAGGSRADTQYF
DNA: TGTGCCAGCAGTTTATTTGGAGGGGGTCTAGCGGGAGGTTCGAGGGCAGATACGCAGTATTTT

size: many
J: TRBJ2-1
D: TRBD2
length: 15
V: TRBV12-3/TRBV12-4
CDR3: CASYGLAVSYNEQFF
DNA: TGTGCCAGCTACGGACTAGCGGTATCCTACAATGAGCAGTTCTTC

size: -
J: TRBJ2-1
D: TRBD1
length: 18
V: TRBV28
CDR3: CASSFLGQATATYNEQFF
DNA: TGTGCCAGCAGTTTTCTGGGACAGGCTACAGCCACCTACAATGAGCAGTTCTTC

size: -
J: TRBJ1-2
D: -
length: 13
V: TRBV6-1
CDR3: CASRRDTNYGYTF
DNA: TGTGCCAGCAGAAGGGACACCAACTATGGCTACACCTTC

size: many
J: TRBJ2-1
D: -
length: 13
V: TRBV5-1
CDR3: CASSSDARGEQFF
DNA: TGCGCCAGCAGCTCGGACGCCCGAGGAGAGCAGTTCTTC

size: once
J: TRBJ2-1
D: -
length: 13
V: TRBV14
CDR3: CASSQVTWDEQFF
DNA: TGTGCCAGCAGCCAGGTAACTTGGGATGAGCAGTTCTTC

size: -
J: TRBJ1-6
D: TRBD1
length: 14
V: TRBV7-9
CDR3: CASSLGTGHSPLHF
DNA: TGTGCCAGCAGCTTGGGGACAGGCCATTCACCCCTCCACTTT

size: few
J: TRBJ2-7
D: -
length: 15
V: TRBV4-3
CDR3: CASSQGKGRSYEQYF
DNA: TGCGCCAGCAGCCAAGGCAAGGGAAGGTCCTACGAGCAGTACTTC

size: many
J: TRBJ1-4
D: -
length: 15
V: TRBV5-5
CDR3: CASSFRRGANEKLFF
DNA: TGTGCCAGCAGCTTCAGGAGGGGGGCGAATGAAAAACTGTTTTTT

size: -
J: TRBJ2-1
D: TRBD2
length: 16
V: TRBV12-3/TRBV12-4
CDR3: CASSWGGHPRPDEQFF
DNA: TGTGCCAGCAGTTGGGGGGGTCATCCCCGTCCGGATGAGCAGTTCTTC

size: -
J: TRBJ2-7
D: TRBD2
length: 14
V: TRBV20-1
CDR3: CSARLAGVTYEQYF
DNA: TGCAGTGCTAGACTAGCGGGAGTCACCTACGAGCAGTACTTC